This TCR beta chain is drawn from a study of OX40 agonist ivuxolimab in advanced cancers. Study as a whole: Patients received ivuxolimab, an intravenous treatment, every 2 weeks at 0.01 to 10 mg/kg. Three partial responders included one hepatocellular carcinoma patient and two cutaneous melanoma patients. Points from the study as a whole: Relatively little clonal expansion, among the lowest observed, appeared in partial responders at 0.1-3.0 mg/kg.

Sequencing used immunoSEQ multiplex PCR; TCRdb keeps in-frame clones, though not all of them. Here the sample spans about 73,000 clones, 85% to 90% being singletons. Of note for this clone: Antigen: not known.

Germline V CDR1 and CDR2: SGHRS, YFSETQ. The CDR3 runs to 16 residues. Germline trimming cut 0 bases from V and 7 bases from J; bases unmatched to any gene: 7. The chain links TRBV5-1 to TRBJ2-2; 9 nucleotides line up with TRBD2. This TCR derives from an adult with an advanced solid tumor such as melanoma, head and neck, liver or kidney cancer. Sequences were derived from CD4+ or CD8+ T cells sorted from blood, sampled in a trial of the OX40 agonist ivuxolimab. For the CDR3, the DNA is TGCGCCAGCAGCTTGGGCCCTAGCGGGGTTGGCGGGGAGCTGTTTTTT. Amino acids: CASSLGPSGVGGELFF.